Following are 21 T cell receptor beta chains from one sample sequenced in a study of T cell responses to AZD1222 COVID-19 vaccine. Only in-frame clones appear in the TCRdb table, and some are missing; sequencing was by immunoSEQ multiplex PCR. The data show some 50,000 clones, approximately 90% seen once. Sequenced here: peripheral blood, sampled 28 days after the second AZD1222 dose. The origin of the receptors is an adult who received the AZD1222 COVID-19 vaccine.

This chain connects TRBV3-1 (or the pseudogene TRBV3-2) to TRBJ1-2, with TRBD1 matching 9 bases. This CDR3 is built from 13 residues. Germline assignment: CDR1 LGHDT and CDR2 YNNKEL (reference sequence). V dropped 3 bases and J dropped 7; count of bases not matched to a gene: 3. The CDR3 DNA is TGTGCCAGCAGCCATATGACAGGGGGTGGCTACACCTTC. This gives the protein CASSHMTGGGYTF.

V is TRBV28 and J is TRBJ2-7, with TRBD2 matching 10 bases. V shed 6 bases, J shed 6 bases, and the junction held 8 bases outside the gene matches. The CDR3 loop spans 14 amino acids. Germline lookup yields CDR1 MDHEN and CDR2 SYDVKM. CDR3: CASSLGLAPIEQYF. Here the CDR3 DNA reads TGTGCCAGCAGCCTGGGACTAGCGCCAATCGAGCAGTACTTC. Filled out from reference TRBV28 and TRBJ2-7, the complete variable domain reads DVKVTQSSRYLVKRTGEKVFLECVQDMDHENMFWYRQDPGLGLRLIYFSYDVKMKEKGDIPEGYSVSREKKERFSLILESASTNQTSMYLCASSLGLAPIEQYFGPGTRLTVT.

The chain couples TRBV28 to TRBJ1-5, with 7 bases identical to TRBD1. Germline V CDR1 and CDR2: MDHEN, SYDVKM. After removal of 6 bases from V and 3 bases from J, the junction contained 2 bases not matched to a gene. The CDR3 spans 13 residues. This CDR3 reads CASSGTVNQPQHF. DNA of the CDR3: TGTGCCAGCAGCGGGACAGTCAATCAGCCCCAGCATTTT.

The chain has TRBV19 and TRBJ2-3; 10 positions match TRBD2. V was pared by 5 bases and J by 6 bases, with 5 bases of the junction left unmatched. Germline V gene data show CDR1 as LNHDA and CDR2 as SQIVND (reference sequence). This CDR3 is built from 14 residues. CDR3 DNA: TGTGCCAGTAGTGAGCGGGGGGGCCGGGATACGCAGTATTTT. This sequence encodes CASSERGGRDTQYF.

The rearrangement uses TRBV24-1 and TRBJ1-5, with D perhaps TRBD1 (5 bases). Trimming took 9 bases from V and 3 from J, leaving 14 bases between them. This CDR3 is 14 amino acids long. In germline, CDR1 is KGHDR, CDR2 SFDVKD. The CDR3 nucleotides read TGTGCCACCTCCGGGACGGTGATCAATCAGCCCCAGCATTTT. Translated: CATSGTVINQPQHF.

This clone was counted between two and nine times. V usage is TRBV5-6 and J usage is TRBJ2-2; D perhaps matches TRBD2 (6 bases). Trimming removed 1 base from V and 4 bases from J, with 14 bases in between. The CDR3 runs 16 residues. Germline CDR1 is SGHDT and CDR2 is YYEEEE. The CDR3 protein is CASSLLGGDATGELFF. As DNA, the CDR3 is TGTGCCAGCAGCTTGTTGGGGGGTGACGCCACCGGGGAGCTGTTTTTT.

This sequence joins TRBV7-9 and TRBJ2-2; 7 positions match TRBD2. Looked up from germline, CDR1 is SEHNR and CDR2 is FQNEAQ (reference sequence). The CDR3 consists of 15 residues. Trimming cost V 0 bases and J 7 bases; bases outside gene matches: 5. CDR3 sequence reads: CASSLAGGQGGELFF. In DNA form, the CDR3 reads TGTGCCAGCAGCTTAGCGGGAGGGCAAGGCGGGGAGCTGTTTTTT.

CDR3 coding DNA: TGCGCCAGCAGCCAGGCCCCCCGCTCGGGTGCAAATCGGGGCAAACTGTTTTTT. Encoded protein: CASSQAPRSGANRGKLFF. The rearrangement links TRBV4-1 to TRBJ1-4, with D possibly matching TRBD1 (5 bases). Trimming left V 3 bases short and J 11 bases short, with 28 bases between. The germline CDR1 and CDR2 sequences are MGHRA and YSYEKL. The CDR3 sequence is 18 residues long.

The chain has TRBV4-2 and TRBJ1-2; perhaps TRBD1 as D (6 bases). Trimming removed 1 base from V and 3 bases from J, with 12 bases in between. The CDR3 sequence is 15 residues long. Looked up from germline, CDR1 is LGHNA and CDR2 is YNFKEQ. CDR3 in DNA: TGTGCCAGCAGCCAAGGAGGGGGAGGTGACTATGGCTACACCTTC. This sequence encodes CASSQGGGGDYGYTF.

CDR3 sequence reads: CASSLWDSGYEQYF. In nucleotides, the CDR3 is TGCGCCAGCAGCTTGTGGGACAGCGGCTACGAGCAGTACTTC. This chain uses TRBV5-1 with TRBJ2-7, with 7 bases lining up with TRBD1. Per the germline V gene, CDR1 is SGHRS and CDR2 is YFSETQ. With 1 base clipped from V and 3 bases from J, the junction kept 4 bases outside the gene matches. CDR3 size: 14 residues.

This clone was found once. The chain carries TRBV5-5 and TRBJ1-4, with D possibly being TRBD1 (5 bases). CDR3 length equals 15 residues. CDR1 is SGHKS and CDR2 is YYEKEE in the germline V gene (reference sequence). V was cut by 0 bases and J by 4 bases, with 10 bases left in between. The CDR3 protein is CASSLAWGINEKLFF. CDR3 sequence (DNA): TGTGCCAGCAGCTTGGCCTGGGGGATTAATGAAAAACTGTTTTTT.

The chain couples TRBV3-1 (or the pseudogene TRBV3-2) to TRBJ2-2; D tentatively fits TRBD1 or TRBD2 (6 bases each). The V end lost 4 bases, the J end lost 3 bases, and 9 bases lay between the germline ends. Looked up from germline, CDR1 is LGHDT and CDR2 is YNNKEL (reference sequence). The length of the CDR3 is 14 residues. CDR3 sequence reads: CASSPGGDTGELFF. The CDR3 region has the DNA TGTGCCAGCAGCCCCGGGGGCGACACCGGGGAGCTGTTTTTT.

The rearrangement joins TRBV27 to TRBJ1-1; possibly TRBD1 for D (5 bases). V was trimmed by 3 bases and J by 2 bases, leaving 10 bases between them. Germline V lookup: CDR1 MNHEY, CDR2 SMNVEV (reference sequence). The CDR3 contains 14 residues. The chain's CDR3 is CASSLAGINTEAFF. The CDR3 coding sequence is TGTGCCAGCAGTTTGGCAGGGATAAACACTGAAGCTTTCTTT.

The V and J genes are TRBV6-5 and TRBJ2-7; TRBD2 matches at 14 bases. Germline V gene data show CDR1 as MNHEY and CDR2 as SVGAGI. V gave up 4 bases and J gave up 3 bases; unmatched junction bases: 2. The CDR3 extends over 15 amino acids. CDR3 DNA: TGTGCCAGCAGTTCCGGACTAGCGGGAGGCTACGAGCAGTACTTC. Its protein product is CASSSGLAGGYEQYF.

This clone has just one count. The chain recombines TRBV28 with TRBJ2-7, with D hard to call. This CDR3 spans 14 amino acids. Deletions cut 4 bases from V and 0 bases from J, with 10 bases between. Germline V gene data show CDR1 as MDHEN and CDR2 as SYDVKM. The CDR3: CASSSIALSYEQYF. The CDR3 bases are TGTGCCAGCAGTTCTATCGCACTCTCCTACGAGCAGTACTTC. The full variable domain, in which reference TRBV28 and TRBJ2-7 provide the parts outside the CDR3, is DVKVTQSSRYLVKRTGEKVFLECVQDMDHENMFWYRQDPGLGLRLIYFSYDVKMKEKGDIPEGYSVSREKKERFSLILESASTNQTSMYLCASSSIALSYEQYFGPGTRLTVT.

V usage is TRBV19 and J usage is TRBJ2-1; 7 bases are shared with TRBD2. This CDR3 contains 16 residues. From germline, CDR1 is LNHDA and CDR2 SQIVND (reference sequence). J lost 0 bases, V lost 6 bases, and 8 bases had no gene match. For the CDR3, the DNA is TGTGCCAGTAGCTCCCCGGGCGGGAGCTCCTACAATGAGCAGTTCTTC. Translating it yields CASSSPGGSSYNEQFF. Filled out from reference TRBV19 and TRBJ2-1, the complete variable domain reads DGGITQSPKYLFRKEGQNVTLSCEQNLNHDAMYWYRQDPGQGLRLIYYSQIVNDFQKGDIAEGYSVSREKKESFPLTVTSAQKNPTAFYLCASSSPGGSSYNEQFFGPGTRLTVL.

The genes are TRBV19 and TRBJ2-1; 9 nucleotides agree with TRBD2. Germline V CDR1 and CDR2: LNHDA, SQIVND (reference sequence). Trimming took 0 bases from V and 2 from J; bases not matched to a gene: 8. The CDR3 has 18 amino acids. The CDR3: CASSIDNVGGGAYNEQFF. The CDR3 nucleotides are TGTGCCAGTAGTATAGATAACGTCGGCGGGGGGGCCTACAATGAGCAGTTCTTC.

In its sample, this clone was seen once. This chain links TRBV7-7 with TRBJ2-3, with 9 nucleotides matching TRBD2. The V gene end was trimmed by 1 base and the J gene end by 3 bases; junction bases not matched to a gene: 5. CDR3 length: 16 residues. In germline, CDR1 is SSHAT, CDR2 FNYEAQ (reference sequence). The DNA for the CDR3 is TGTGCCAGCAGCTTAGGTAGCGGGAGAGGGACAGATACGCAGTATTTT. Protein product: CASSLGSGRGTDTQYF. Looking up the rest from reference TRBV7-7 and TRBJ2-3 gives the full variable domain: GAGVSQSPRYKVTKRGQDVTLRCDPISSHATLYWYQQALGQGPEFLTYFNYEAQPDKSGLPSDRFSAERPEGSISTLTIQRTEQRDSAMYRCASSLGSGRGTDTQYFGPGTRLTVL.

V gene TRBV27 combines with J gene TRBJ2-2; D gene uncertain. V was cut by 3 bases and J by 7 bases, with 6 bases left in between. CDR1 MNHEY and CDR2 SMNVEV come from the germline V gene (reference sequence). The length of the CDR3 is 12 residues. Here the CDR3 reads CASSLGIGELFF. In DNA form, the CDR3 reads TGTGCCAGCAGTTTGGGTATCGGGGAGCTGTTTTTT.

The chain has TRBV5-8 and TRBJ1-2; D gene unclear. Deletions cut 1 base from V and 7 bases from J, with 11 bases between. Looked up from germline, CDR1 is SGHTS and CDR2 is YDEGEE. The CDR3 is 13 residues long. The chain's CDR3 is CASSLPPGGGYTF. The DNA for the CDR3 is TGTGCCAGCAGCTTGCCCCCCGGTGGTGGCTACACCTTC.

The CDR3 region is CATRGRDDQPQHF. DNA of the CDR3: TGCGCCACCAGGGGGAGGGACGATCAGCCCCAGCATTTT. The chain couples TRBV10-2 to TRBJ1-5, with TRBD1 matching 7 bases. Trimming removed 10 bases from V and 5 bases from J; junction bases left unmatched: 8. In germline, CDR1 is WSHSY, CDR2 SAAADI. The CDR3 loop spans 13 amino acids.